This T cell receptor (beta chain) originates from a study of T cell responses to AZD1222 COVID-19 vaccine. Broader study findings: At 160-218 and 743-854, vaccine-associated CD4 TCRs were dominant, and they spanned spike.

Note on this clone: Its antigen is unidentified.

The germline CDR1 and CDR2 sequences are KGHSH and LQKENI. The CDR3 totals 16 residues. Deletions cut 2 bases from V and 5 bases from J, with 19 bases between. Assay: immunoSEQ multiplex PCR; the TCRdb copy retains only in-frame clones and omits some. The sample lists around 190,000 clones, around 94% seen once, with roughly 1.7% in the top ten. Pooled in the analysis were second doses at about 4 or about 12 weeks. Sequencing used peripheral blood, obtained 28 days after the second AZD1222 dose. This receptor was taken from an adult who received the AZD1222 COVID-19 vaccine. This sequence joins TRBV18 and TRBJ2-7; D may be TRBD2 (7 bases). The DNA for the CDR3 is TGTGCCAGCTCACCAGGTATCGGGGGGCGGCAGGACGAGCAGTACTTC. Translating it yields CASSPGIGGRQDEQYF. Full variable domain (missing parts from reference TRBV18 and TRBJ2-7): NAGVMQNPRHLVRRRGQEARLRCSPMKGHSHVYWYRQLPEEGLKFMVYLQKENIIDESGMPKERFSAEFPKEGPSILRIQQVVRGDSAAYFCASSPGIGGRQDEQYFGPGTRLTVT.